These T cell receptor beta chains were read from a single sample in a study of Tregs in tolerant kidney transplant recipients. Libraries were prepared by immunoSEQ multiplex PCR; TCRdb keeps only in-frame clonotypes and omits some of them. The sample carries more than 90,000 clones, roughly 93% recorded once. Sequences were derived from CD4+ T cells from blood (PBMCs), sampled 12 months after the transplant. These receptor sequences come from a human patient who received a combined kidney and bone marrow transplant. Some T cells could come from the graft donor. The CDR3 runs from the conserved cysteine through the conserved F or W. The D gene is left open where the match is weak. The size field is filled for only some rows; it gives once, few, many or a size class.

CDR3: CASSQYRGPYEQYF
DNA: TGTGCCAGCAGCCAATACAGGGGTCCCTACGAGCAGTACTTC
J: TRBJ2-7
V: TRBV6-5
size: NA
D: TRBD1

CDR3: CAISYSGGSDEKLFF
DNA: TGTGCCATCAGCTACTCAGGGGGCTCGGATGAAAAACTGTTTTTT
J: TRBJ1-4
V: TRBV10-3
size: NA
D: TRBD1

CDR3: CASRRRDSHSPLHF
DNA: TGTGCCAGCAGACGCAGGGATAGTCATTCACCCCTCCACTTT
J: TRBJ1-6
V: TRBV28
size: NA
D: NA

CDR3: CASSQDGLAEYNEQFF
DNA: TGTGCCAGCAGCCAAGACGGACTAGCGGAATACAATGAGCAGTTCTTC
J: TRBJ2-1
V: TRBV14
size: NA
D: TRBD2

CDR3: CASSPLQQGDTEAFF
DNA: TGTGCCAGCAGCCCCCTCCAACAGGGGGACACTGAAGCTTTCTTT
J: TRBJ1-1
V: TRBV7-6
size: NA
D: TRBD1

CDR3: CASSIGLAGAYEQFF
DNA: TGTGCCAGTAGTATAGGGCTAGCGGGAGCATACGAGCAGTTCTTC
J: TRBJ2-1
V: TRBV19
size: NA
D: TRBD2

CDR3: CASSLIGTVQETQYF
DNA: TGCGCCAGCAGCTTGATCGGGACAGTGCAAGAGACCCAGTACTTC
J: TRBJ2-5
V: TRBV5-1
size: NA
D: TRBD1

CDR3: CASSDSHTGVREAFF
DNA: TGTGCCAGCAGTGACTCCCACACGGGAGTCCGGGAAGCTTTCTTT
J: TRBJ1-1
V: TRBV2
size: NA
D: NA

CDR3: CASSLGGRGRADTQYF
DNA: TGTGCCAGCAGCTTAGGGGGCAGGGGTAGGGCAGATACGCAGTATTTT
J: TRBJ2-3
V: TRBV7-3
size: NA
D: NA

CDR3: CATSRKGQYLVDTQYF
DNA: TGTGCCACCAGCAGAAAGGGACAGTACCTGGTAGATACGCAGTATTTT
J: TRBJ2-3
V: TRBV15
size: NA
D: TRBD1

CDR3: CASSPGTSGRTDTQYF
DNA: TGTGCCAGCAGCCCCGGGACTAGCGGGCGCACAGATACGCAGTATTTT
J: TRBJ2-3
V: TRBV6-6
size: NA
D: TRBD2

CDR3: CASSLGAGAYEQYF
DNA: TGTGCCAGCAGCCTAGGCGCGGGAGCCTACGAGCAGTACTTC
J: TRBJ2-7
V: TRBV11-3
size: NA
D: TRBD2

CDR3: CASSLAKRGPGETQYF
DNA: TGCGCCAGCAGCTTGGCCAAGCGGGGGCCGGGAGAGACCCAGTACTTC
J: TRBJ2-5
V: TRBV5-1
size: NA
D: TRBD2

CDR3: CARSPSGGLVPETQYF
DNA: TGTGCCAGAAGCCCGTCTGGGGGACTAGTCCCAGAGACCCAGTACTTC
J: TRBJ2-5
V: TRBV5-3
size: NA
D: TRBD2

CDR3: CASRPLGGVGNTIYF
DNA: TGTGCCAGCAGACCCCTCGGGGGGGTCGGAAACACCATATATTTT
J: TRBJ1-3
V: TRBV14
size: NA
D: NA

CDR3: CASSLAAGSYYNEQFF
DNA: TGTGCCAGCAGCTTAGCAGCGGGGAGCTACTACAATGAGCAGTTCTTC
J: TRBJ2-1
V: TRBV11-2
size: NA
D: TRBD2

CDR3: CASTTRGTGITEAFF
DNA: TGTGCCAGTACCACACGCGGGACAGGGATCACTGAAGCTTTCTTT
J: TRBJ1-1
V: TRBV19
size: NA
D: TRBD1

CDR3: CASSLPLTGEGLGYTF
DNA: TGTGCCAGCAGCTTGCCCCTGACAGGGGAAGGGTTGGGCTACACCTTC
J: TRBJ1-2
V: TRBV5-4
size: once
D: TRBD1

CDR3: CASSLVAETQYF
DNA: TGTGCCAGCAGCTTAGTAGCAGAGACCCAGTACTTC
J: TRBJ2-5
V: TRBV7-8
size: once
D: NA

CDR3: CASSLGQGTVTQYF
DNA: TGTGCCAGCAGCTTAGGCCAGGGGACAGTCACGCAGTATTTT
J: TRBJ2-3
V: TRBV7-3
size: NA
D: TRBD1

CDR3: CASSLSREREQYF
DNA: TGTGCCAGCAGCTTATCTCGGGAACGCGAGCAGTACTTC
J: TRBJ2-7
V: TRBV7-2
size: NA
D: NA

CDR3: CASTQNRVGETQYF
DNA: TGTGCCAGCACCCAAAACAGGGTTGGAGAGACCCAGTACTTC
J: TRBJ2-5
V: TRBV7-8
size: once
D: NA

CDR3: CASSLAGGGTANTGELFF
DNA: TGTGCCAGCAGCTTAGCAGGAGGGGGGACAGCGAACACCGGGGAGCTGTTTTTT
J: TRBJ2-2
V: TRBV7-2
size: NA
D: NA

CDR3: CASNLGVSKNIQYF
DNA: TGTGCCAGTAACCTAGGGGTGTCCAAAAACATTCAGTACTTC
J: TRBJ2-4
V: TRBV19
size: NA
D: NA

CDR3: CASSPRLDSGNTIYF
DNA: TGTGCCAGCAGCCCTCGACTGGACTCTGGAAACACCATATATTTT
J: TRBJ1-3
V: TRBV5-4
size: few
D: NA

CDR3: CASLTVGGTGELFF
DNA: TGTGCCAGCCTTACGGTGGGGGGCACCGGGGAGCTGTTTTTT
J: TRBJ2-2
V: TRBV6-1
size: NA
D: NA

CDR3: CASIATGANYGYTF
DNA: TGTGCCAGTATAGCGACGGGGGCTAACTATGGCTACACCTTC
J: TRBJ1-2
V: TRBV19
size: NA
D: NA

CDR3: CASSSGHSGGADTQYF
DNA: TGTGCCAGCAGCTCGGGACACTCGGGAGGCGCAGATACGCAGTATTTT
J: TRBJ2-3
V: TRBV7-3
size: NA
D: NA

CDR3: CASSGQGHSPLHF
DNA: TGTGCCAGCTCGGGACAGGGACATTCCCCCCTCCACTTT
J: TRBJ1-6
V: TRBV4-2
size: NA
D: TRBD1